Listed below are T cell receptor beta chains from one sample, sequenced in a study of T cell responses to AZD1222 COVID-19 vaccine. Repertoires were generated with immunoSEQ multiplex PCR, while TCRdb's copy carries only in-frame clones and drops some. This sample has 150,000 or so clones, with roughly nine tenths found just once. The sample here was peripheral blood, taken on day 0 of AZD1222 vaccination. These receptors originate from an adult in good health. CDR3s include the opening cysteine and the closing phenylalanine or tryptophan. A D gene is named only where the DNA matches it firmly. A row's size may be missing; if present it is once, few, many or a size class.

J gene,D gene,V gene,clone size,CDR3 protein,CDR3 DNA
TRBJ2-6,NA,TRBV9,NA,CASSVVDQDLSGANVLTF,TGTGCCAGCAGCGTAGTTGACCAGGACCTCTCTGGGGCCAACGTCCTGACTTTC
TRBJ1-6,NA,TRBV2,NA,CASRDIASPLHF,TGTGCCAGCAGGGACATCGCTTCACCCCTCCACTTT
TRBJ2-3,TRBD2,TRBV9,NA,CASSVEAGIDTQYF,TGTGCCAGCAGCGTAGAAGCGGGGATAGATACGCAGTATTTT
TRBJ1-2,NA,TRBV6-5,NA,CASSQGFNYGYTF,TGTGCCAGCAGCCAGGGGTTTAACTATGGCTACACCTTC
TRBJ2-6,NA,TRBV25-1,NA,CASSGLSGANVLTF,TGTGCCAGCAGTGGCCTCTCTGGGGCCAACGTCCTGACTTTC
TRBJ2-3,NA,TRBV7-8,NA,CASSRLLTDTQYF,TGTGCCAGCAGCCGCCTCCTCACAGATACGCAGTATTTT
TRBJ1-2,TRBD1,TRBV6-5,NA,CASSRGQHYGYTF,TGTGCCAGCAGTAGGGGACAGCACTATGGCTACACCTTC
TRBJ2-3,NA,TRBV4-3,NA,CASSPWVGSTDTQYF,TGCGCCAGCAGCCCTTGGGTGGGTAGCACAGATACGCAGTATTTT
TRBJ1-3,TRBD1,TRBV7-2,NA,CASSVGQGASDTIYF,TGTGCCAGCAGCGTCGGACAGGGGGCGTCGGACACCATATATTTT
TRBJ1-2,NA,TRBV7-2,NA,CASSLERGVYGYTF,TGTGCCAGCAGCTTAGAGAGGGGGGTGTATGGCTACACCTTC
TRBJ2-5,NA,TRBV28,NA,CASSPSGRGPKKTQYF,TGTGCCAGCAGTCCCTCGGGGAGGGGGCCGAAGAAGACCCAGTACTTC
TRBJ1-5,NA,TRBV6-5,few,CASTGPSGNQPQHF,TGTGCCAGCACAGGACCTTCGGGGAATCAGCCCCAGCATTTT
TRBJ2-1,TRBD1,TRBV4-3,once,CASSQDGTGGAYNEQFF,TGCGCCAGCAGCCAAGATGGGACAGGGGGCGCGTACAATGAGCAGTTCTTC
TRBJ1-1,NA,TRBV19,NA,CASSIDSVRGTEAFF,TGTGCCAGTAGTATAGATTCCGTCAGGGGCACTGAAGCTTTCTTT
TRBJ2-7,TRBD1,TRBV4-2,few,CASSQEGTVDPYEQYF,TGTGCCAGCAGCCAAGAAGGGACAGTGGATCCCTACGAGCAGTACTTC
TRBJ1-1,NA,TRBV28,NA,CASRGEGMARAFF,TGTGCCAGCAGGGGGGAGGGAATGGCGCGAGCTTTCTTT
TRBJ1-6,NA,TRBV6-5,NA,CASQQPGPLDSPLHF,TGTGCCAGCCAACAACCGGGACCCCTTGATTCACCCCTCCACTTT
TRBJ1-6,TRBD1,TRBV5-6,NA,CASSLYRGNSPLHF,TGTGCCAGCAGCTTGTACAGGGGGAATTCACCCCTCCACTTT
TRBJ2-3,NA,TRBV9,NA,CASSVTTSTDTQYF,TGTGCCAGCAGCGTGACAACTAGCACAGATACGCAGTATTTT
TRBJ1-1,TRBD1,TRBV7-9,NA,CASSQRTGTNTEAFF,TGTGCCAGCAGCCAGCGGACAGGAACGAACACTGAAGCTTTCTTT
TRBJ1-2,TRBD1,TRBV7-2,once,CASSEGTGWGYTF,TGTGCCAGCAGCGAGGGGACAGGTTGGGGCTACACCTTC
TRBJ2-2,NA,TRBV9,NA,CASTPGLERVGELFF,TGTGCCAGCACCCCCGGACTTGAAAGGGTCGGGGAGCTGTTTTTT
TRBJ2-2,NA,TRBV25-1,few,CASSEYSSQGFRRELFF,TGTGCCAGCAGTGAATACTCGTCCCAGGGCTTCAGGAGGGAGCTGTTTTTT
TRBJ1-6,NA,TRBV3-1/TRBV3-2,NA,CASSRLGTANSPLHF,TGTGCCAGCAGCCGGCTCGGGACCGCTAATTCACCCCTCCACTTT
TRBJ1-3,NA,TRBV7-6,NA,CASSLASPGNTIYF,TGTGCCAGCAGCTTAGCATCCCCTGGAAACACCATATATTTT
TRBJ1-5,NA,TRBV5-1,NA,CASSLEGRADQPQHF,TGCGCCAGCAGCTTGGAGGGCAGGGCGGATCAGCCCCAGCATTTT
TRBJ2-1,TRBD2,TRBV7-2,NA,CASSSLAGVGNEQFF,TGTGCCAGCAGCTCACTAGCGGGGGTTGGCAATGAGCAGTTCTTC
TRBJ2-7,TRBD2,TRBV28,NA,CASRRTSVAYEQYF,TGTGCCAGCAGGCGGACTAGCGTCGCCTACGAGCAGTACTTC
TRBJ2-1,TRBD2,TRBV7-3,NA,CASSQTSGGYNEQFF,TGTGCCAGCAGCCAGACTAGCGGGGGCTACAATGAGCAGTTCTTC
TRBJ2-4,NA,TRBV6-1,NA,CASSEWTQGNLAKNIQYF,TGTGCCAGCAGTGAATGGACCCAGGGGAACCTGGCCAAAAACATTCAGTACTTC
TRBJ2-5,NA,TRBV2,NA,CASMEETTTGTQYF,TGTGCCAGCATGGAGGAAACTACTACTGGGACCCAGTACTTC
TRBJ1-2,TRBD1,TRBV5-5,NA,CASSGQGAYGYTF,TGTGCCAGCAGCGGACAGGGGGCTTACGGCTACACCTTC
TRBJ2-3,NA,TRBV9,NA,CASSVGPGGTDTQYF,TGTGCCAGCAGCGTGGGACCTGGGGGGACAGATACGCAGTATTTT
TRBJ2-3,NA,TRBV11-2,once,CASSLSRVTDTQYF,TGTGCCAGCAGCTTATCGCGGGTCACAGATACGCAGTATTTT
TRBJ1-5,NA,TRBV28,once,CASRLPGTLRSNQPQHF,TGTGCCAGCAGGCTGCCCGGGACCCTAAGGAGCAATCAGCCCCAGCATTTT
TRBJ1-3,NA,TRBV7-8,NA,CASSRSTGSSGNTIYF,TGTGCCAGCAGCCGATCGACAGGCAGCTCTGGAAACACCATATATTTT
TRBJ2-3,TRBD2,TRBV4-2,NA,CASSQEPGGGTDTQYF,TGTGCCAGCAGCCAAGAACCGGGGGGGGGCACAGATACGCAGTATTTT
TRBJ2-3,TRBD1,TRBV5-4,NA,CASSSRDRHTDTQYF,TGTGCCAGCAGCAGCCGGGACAGGCACACAGATACGCAGTATTTT
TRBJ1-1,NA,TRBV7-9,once,CASSQLRRQKNTEAFF,TGTGCCAGCAGCCAGCTCCGCCGACAGAAAAACACTGAAGCTTTCTTT